This record looks at one TCR beta chain sequence and its context. Its antigen remains unidentified. V shed 8 bases and J shed 2 bases, with 7 bases lying between them. CDR1 and CDR2 from the germline V gene are ENHRY and SYGVKD. The CDR3 contains 12 residues. The sample belongs to a study of cytomegalovirus exposure and HLA in healthy donors. Study-wide findings and caveats: The majority of TCR sequences were rare, yet some public TCRs appeared in many donors. The study recorded 160 or so TCR beta chains that were cytomegalovirus-associated.

13 Jbeta primers and 60 Vbeta primers were used for the PCR. The method was immunoSEQ multiplex PCR; TCRdb's version includes in-frame clones alone and lacks a portion of them. The data contain some 110,000 clones, about 70% of them singletons. The sequencing sample was made of PBMCs. The sequence derives from a man in his thirties or forties in good health and CMV-seropositive. The chain uses TRBV10-3 and TRBJ1-3; perhaps TRBD1 as D (5 bases). The CDR3 nucleotides read TGTGCCATCTCGGGGGCTGGAAACACCATATATTTT. Translated: CAISGAGNTIYF.